This record concerns one TCR beta chain sequence. Its matching antigen is unknown. Measured with immunoSEQ multiplex PCR; TCRdb has only the in-frame clones, and not every one. The sample yields about 57,000 clones, 56% seen once. These data belong to a study of cytotoxic CD8 clonotypes in ibrutinib-treated CLL. Whole-study results and caveats: Few clonotypes were public, and these shrank or held steady under treatment.

Between the trimmed V and J ends, which lost 0 bases and 1 base, there was a span of 7 bases. The CDR3 sequence is 14 residues long. Germline V gives CDR1 SGHDT, CDR2 YYEEEE. The material was PBMCs, obtained after 24 months of ibrutinib treatment. The receptor was derived from a human donor with chronic lymphocytic leukemia. The rearrangement joins TRBV5-6 to TRBJ1-2, with D unclear. The CDR3 nucleotides are TGTGCCAGCAGCTTGGGGATTAATAACTATGGCTACACCTTC. It is translated as CASSLGINNYGYTF.